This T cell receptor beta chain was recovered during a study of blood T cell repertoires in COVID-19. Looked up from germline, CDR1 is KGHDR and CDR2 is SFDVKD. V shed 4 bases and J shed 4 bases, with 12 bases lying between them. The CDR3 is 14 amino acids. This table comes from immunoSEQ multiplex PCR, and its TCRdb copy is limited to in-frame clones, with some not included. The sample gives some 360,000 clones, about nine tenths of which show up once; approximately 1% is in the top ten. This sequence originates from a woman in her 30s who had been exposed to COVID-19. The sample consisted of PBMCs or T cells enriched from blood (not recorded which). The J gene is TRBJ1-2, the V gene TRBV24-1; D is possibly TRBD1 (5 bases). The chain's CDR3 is CATSDVGRGYGYTF. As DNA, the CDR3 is TGTGCCACCAGTGACGTTGGGAGGGGCTATGGCTACACCTTC.